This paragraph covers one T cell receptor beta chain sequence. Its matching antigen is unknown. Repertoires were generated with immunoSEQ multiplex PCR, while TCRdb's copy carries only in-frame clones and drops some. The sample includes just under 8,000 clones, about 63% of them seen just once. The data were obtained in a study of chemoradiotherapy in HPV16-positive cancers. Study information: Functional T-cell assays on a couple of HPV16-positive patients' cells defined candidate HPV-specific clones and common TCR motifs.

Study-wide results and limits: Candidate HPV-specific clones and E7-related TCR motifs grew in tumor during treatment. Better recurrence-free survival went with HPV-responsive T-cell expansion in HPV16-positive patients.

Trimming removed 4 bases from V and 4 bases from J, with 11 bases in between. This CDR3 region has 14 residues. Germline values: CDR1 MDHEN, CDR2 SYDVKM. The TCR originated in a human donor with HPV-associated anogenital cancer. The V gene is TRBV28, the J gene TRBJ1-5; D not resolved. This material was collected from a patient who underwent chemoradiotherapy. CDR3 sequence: CASSSNPQNQPQHF. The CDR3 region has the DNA TGTGCCAGCAGTTCAAACCCCCAAAATCAGCCCCAGCATTTT.